This TCR beta chain emerged from a study of early stage breast cancer tumors. Study as a whole: Invasive lobular carcinomas made up about 30% of the 12 ER+/PR+/HER2- tumors. Samples were sequenced at around 10-fold average coverage. Notes on the study in general: Bulk DNA sequencing of unsorted cells missed chain pairing and markers.

Generated by immunoSEQ multiplex PCR, the TCRdb table keeps only in-frame clones and is missing some. The sample yields fewer than 90,000 clones, 79% seen once. Of note for this clone: The antigen is undetermined.

The sequencing input was blood. The receptor was isolated from a person in their sixties with breast cancer.

CDR3 DNA sequence: TGCGCCAGCAGCTTGGGACTGAACGTTAACTATGGCTACACCTTC. Protein: CASSLGLNVNYGYTF. The V call is TRBV5-1, the J call TRBJ1-2; D remains unclear. Trimming left V 0 bases short and J 1 base short, with 10 bases between. From germline, CDR1 is SGHRS and CDR2 YFSETQ. The CDR3 runs 15 residues.